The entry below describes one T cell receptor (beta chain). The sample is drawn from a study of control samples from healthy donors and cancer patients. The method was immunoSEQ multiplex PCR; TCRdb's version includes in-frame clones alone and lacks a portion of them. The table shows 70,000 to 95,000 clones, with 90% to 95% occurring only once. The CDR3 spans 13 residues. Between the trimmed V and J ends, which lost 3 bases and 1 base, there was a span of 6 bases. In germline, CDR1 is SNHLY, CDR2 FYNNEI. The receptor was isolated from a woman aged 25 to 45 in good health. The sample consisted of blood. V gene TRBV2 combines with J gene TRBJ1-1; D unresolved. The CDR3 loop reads CASSEHGNTEAFF. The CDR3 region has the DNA TGTGCCAGCAGTGAGCACGGGAACACTGAAGCTTTCTTT.